This T cell receptor beta chain was obtained from a study of shared clonotypes between healthy human individuals. The J segment lost 6 bases and the V segment lost 0 bases, leaving 8 bases of the junction unmatched. The V gene's germline CDR1 is SGHAT and CDR2 FQNNGV. This CDR3 has 17 residues. Profiled with immunoSEQ multiplex PCR; TCRdb holds only in-frame clones, not every one. The sample has more than 1,200,000 clones; approximately 98.5% are singletons. Input material: naive CD4+ T cells sorted from blood. Regarding subset: CD45RA+ positively selected. The chain is built from TRBV11-2 and TRBJ2-2; 9 nucleotides agree with TRBD2. The receptor comes from a man younger than 40 in good health. The CDR3 DNA sequence: TGTGCCAGCAGCTTAGAATCGGGACTAGCATTCCCCGGGGAGCTGTTTTTT. Its protein is CASSLESGLAFPGELFF.